One sample yielded the 30 T cell receptor beta chains listed below, sequenced in a study of regulatory T cells in long-lasting Graves disease. Investigators prepared the TCR beta libraries by applying iRepertoire HTBI primers and Arm-PCR of CDR3 regions. One entry per CDR3 protein results from TCRdb running MiXCR on the multiplex PCR reads. Among 300,000 to 400,000 distinct CDR3 sequences listed, 16% were seen once. Time point denoted: newly diagnosed GD, antithyroid drugs for less than 3 months. The TCR library was made from RNA extracted from PBMCs. This same sample was also part of a study on T cells in Graves' hyperthyroidism and ophthalmopathy.

The sequencing used peripheral blood mononuclear cells (PBMCs), collected at new diagnosis, from a patient treated with antithyroid drugs. The receptor set was obtained from a man in his forties or fifties with Graves disease.

This clonotype has ten or more counts. The chain uses TRBV6-1 and TRBJ2-1; 10 nucleotides align to TRBD1. Germline loops: CDR1 MNHNS, CDR2 SASEGT. This CDR3 contains 17 residues. Germline trimming cut 5 bases from V and 9 bases from J; bases unmatched to any gene: 16. As DNA, the CDR3 is TGTGCCAGCAGTACCTACATGTCCGGGACAGGGGACCCTGAGCAGTTCTTC. It translates to CASSTYMSGTGDPEQFF.

This clonotype was counted ten times or more. The J gene is TRBJ2-2, the V gene TRBV28; the match to TRBD1 covers 9 bases. Unmatched junction bases numbered 8, after V lost 6 bases and J lost 6 bases. This CDR3 comprises 15 residues. Germline-derived CDR1 and CDR2 are MDHEN and SYDVKM. In nucleotides, the CDR3 is TGTGCCAGCAGCCCCGGGACAGGGATTTCCGGGGAGCTGTTTTTT. This codes for CASSPGTGISGELFF.

This clonotype was recorded once. The chain employs TRBV7-8 and TRBJ2-5, with TRBD2 matching over 8 bases. V shed 0 bases and J 2 bases; nucleotides not matched to a gene: 2. Germline CDR1 and CDR2: SGHVS and FQNEAQ. The length of the CDR3 is 15 residues. The CDR3 nucleotides read TGTGCCAGCAGCTTAGCCGGGACTAGACAAGAGACCCAGTACTTC. Its protein product is CASSLAGTRQETQYF.

The CDR3 bases are TGTGCCAGCAGTTTTACAGTCCTCTACTCTGGGGCCAACGTCCTGACTTTC. Translation gives CASSFTVLYSGANVLTF. V gene TRBV28 combines with J gene TRBJ2-6, with D unresolved. This CDR3 has 17 amino acids. Per the germline V gene, CDR1 is MDHEN and CDR2 is SYDVKM. With 3 bases removed from V and 0 bases from J, the gap between germline ends came to 12 bases.

V usage is TRBV4-3 and J usage is TRBJ2-1; TRBD1 agrees at 11 bases. The germline CDR1 and CDR2 sequences are LGHNA and YSLEER. V was pared by 0 bases and J by 7 bases, with 5 bases of the junction left unmatched. There are 16 residues in the CDR3. The CDR3: CASSQDRGQGVNEQFF. The CDR3 DNA is TGCGCCAGCAGCCAAGATCGGGGACAGGGGGTGAATGAGCAGTTCTTC.

This clonotype was counted ten times or more. The V and J genes are TRBV11-3 and TRBJ2-5, with 10 bases fitting TRBD1. This CDR3 is built from 14 residues. Germline CDR1 reads SGHNT; CDR2 reads YENEEA. The trim removed 5 bases at V and 2 bases at J, leaving 2 bases unmatched. This CDR3 is CASSPDRGQETQYF. As DNA, the CDR3 is TGTGCCAGCAGCCCGGACAGGGGGCAAGAGACCCAGTACTTC.

This clonotype was counted a few times. This chain joins TRBV20-1 and TRBJ2-7; D not certain. Trimming stripped 3 bases from V and 4 bases from J, with 13 bases between. This CDR3 spans 13 amino acids. Germline lookup yields CDR1 DFQATT and CDR2 SNEGSKA (reference sequence). CDR3 bases: TGCAGTGCTAGGGGCCCCCTGGGGTACGAGCAGTACTTC. Residues: CSARGPLGYEQYF.

This clonotype has ten or more counts. The chain joins TRBV2 to TRBJ1-2; 10 nucleotides align to TRBD1. J gave up 8 bases and V 4 bases, and 7 bases lay outside the gene matches. The CDR3 is 14 residues long. Germline values: CDR1 SNHLY, CDR2 FYNNEI. The CDR3 protein is CASSGTGGGKGYTF. In DNA, the CDR3 is TGTGCCAGCAGTGGGACAGGGGGGGGGAAGGGCTACACCTTC.

This clonotype was detected ten times or more. The chain is built from TRBV5-1 and TRBJ2-1; D tentatively fits TRBD1 or TRBD2 (6 bases each). This CDR3 is built from 15 residues. V lost 0 bases, J lost 6 bases, and 13 bases lay in between. Per the germline V gene, CDR1 is SGHRS and CDR2 is YFSETQ. The CDR3 sequence: CASSLGPRGGNEQFF. DNA for the CDR3: TGCGCCAGCAGCTTGGGTCCCAGGGGAGGCAATGAGCAGTTCTTC. The full variable domain, in which reference TRBV5-1 and TRBJ2-1 provide the parts outside the CDR3, is KAGVTQTPRYLIKTRGQQVTLSCSPISGHRSVSWYQQTPGQGLQFLFEYFSETQRNKGNFPGRFSGRQFSNSRSEMNVSTLELGDSALYLCASSLGPRGGNEQFFGPGTRLTVL.

This clonotype was found a few times. A read error may be the cause here, since a much bigger clone is one base away. The chain joins TRBV28 to TRBJ2-1; 9 bases align to TRBD1. Unmatched junction bases numbered 11, after V lost 8 bases and J lost 3 bases. Germline CDR1 is MDHEN and CDR2 is SYDVKM. CDR3 size: 16 residues. The CDR3 protein is CASRGATGGNYNEQFF. The CDR3 region has the DNA TGTGCCAGCCGGGGGGCAACAGGGGGCAACTACAATGAGCAGTTCTTC.

The V gene is TRBV25-1, the J gene TRBJ2-2, with TRBD1 identical over 8 bases. The CDR3 contains 16 residues. Germline V gene lookup returns CDR1 MGHDK and CDR2 SYGVNS. V was clipped by 4 bases and J by 5 bases; unmatched bases: 9. The CDR3 sequence is CASSGRQGRRTGELFF. DNA of the CDR3: TGTGCCAGCAGTGGGCGACAGGGGCGGAGGACCGGGGAGCTGTTTTTT.

With respect to this clonotype: This CDR3 fails to terminate in the conserved phenylalanine or tryptophan, so it likely reflects a read error. The CDR3 loop is CASSILTGGRGIATDTQYS. CDR3 nucleotide sequence: TGTGCCAGTAGTATCCTCACAGGGGGTCGGGGTATTGCCACAGATACGCAGTATTCT. The chain combines TRBV19 with TRBJ2-3; 8 nucleotides agree with TRBD1. In germline, CDR1 is LNHDA, CDR2 SQIVND (reference sequence). V shed 3 bases and J 2 bases; nucleotides not matched to a gene: 16. The CDR3 extends over 19 amino acids.

The CDR3 sequence: CASSYTAVGAAYNEQFF. The CDR3 bases are TGTGCCAGCAGTTACACGGCGGTAGGGGCGGCCTACAATGAGCAGTTCTTC. The chain employs TRBV6-5 and TRBJ2-1, with D perhaps TRBD1 (5 bases). The CDR3 has 17 amino acids. The germline V and J ends were trimmed by 2 bases and 2 bases, with 16 bases remaining between them. CDR1 MNHEY and CDR2 SVGAGI come from the germline V gene.

This clonotype was seen at least ten times. The V call is TRBV7-2, the J call TRBJ2-5; D not resolved. Trimming cost V 1 base and J 1 base, with 10 bases left between them. The CDR3 is made up of 15 amino acids. CDR1 is SGHTA and CDR2 is FQGNSA in the germline V gene. The CDR3: CASSLGTTFQETQYF. CDR3 coding DNA: TGTGCCAGCAGCTTAGGGACCACCTTCCAAGAGACCCAGTACTTC. Filled out from reference TRBV7-2 and TRBJ2-5, the complete variable domain reads GAGVSQSPSNKVTEKGKDVELRCDPISGHTALYWYRQSLGQGLEFLIYFQGNSAPDKSGLPSDRFSAERTGGSVSTLTIQRTQQEDSAVYLCASSLGTTFQETQYFGPGTRLLVL.

This clonotype has a handful of counts. This sequence joins TRBV5-6 and TRBJ1-2, with D possibly matching TRBD1 (5 bases). The CDR3 contains 21 residues. V was shortened by 1 base and J by 2 bases, with 30 bases between the two germline ends. CDR1 is SGHDT and CDR2 is YYEEEE in the germline V gene. The CDR3 sequence is CASSLFGFGGDRQTENYGYTF. In nucleotides, the CDR3 is TGTGCCAGCAGCTTGTTCGGGTTCGGTGGCGATCGACAGACAGAGAACTATGGCTACACCTTC.

This clonotype was observed a handful of times. The gene calls are TRBV7-9 and TRBJ2-7, with D unclear. The CDR3 runs to 12 residues. The germline CDR1 and CDR2 sequences are SEHNR and FQNEAQ (reference sequence). The V and J ends lost 3 bases and 6 bases respectively, with 9 bases between them. CDR3 protein: CASSFGPAEQYF. CDR3 nucleotide sequence: TGTGCCAGCAGCTTCGGGCCCGCCGAGCAGTACTTC.

This clonotype was detected only a few times. The chain employs TRBV7-2 and TRBJ1-3; D perhaps matches TRBD1 (5 bases). The CDR3 is made up of 14 amino acids. CDR1 and CDR2 from the germline V gene are SGHTA and FQGNSA. Trimming shortened V by 10 bases and J by 2 bases, and 15 bases separated the two germline ends. This chain's CDR3 is CATTPGGAGNTIYF. The CDR3 region has the DNA TGTGCCACCACCCCCGGGGGAGCTGGAAACACCATATATTTT.

The chain combines TRBV11-3 with TRBJ2-7; D is perhaps TRBD1 (6 bases). Germline-derived CDR1 and CDR2 are SGHNT and YENEEA. Trimming left V 4 bases short and J 4 bases short, with 17 bases between. The CDR3 length is 15 residues. The CDR3 nucleotides are TGTGCCAGCAGCTCGCAGGGGTTTTTGGATTACGAGCAGTACTTC. Amino acid sequence: CASSSQGFLDYEQYF.

This clonotype was observed at least ten times. The chain joins TRBV24-1 to TRBJ1-5; D may be TRBD1 (6 bases). In germline, CDR1 is KGHDR, CDR2 SFDVKD. With 9 bases removed from V and 6 bases from J, the gap between germline ends came to 23 bases. The CDR3 extends over 16 amino acids. This chain's CDR3 is CATGPLDTGQIQPQHF. The CDR3 DNA sequence: TGTGCCACCGGACCGCTAGATACAGGGCAGATTCAGCCCCAGCATTTT.

This clonotype was counted at least ten times. The CDR3: CASSYSKGLAFF. The DNA for the CDR3 is TGTGCCAGCAGTTACTCGAAAGGGCTGGCTTTCTTT. The chain combines TRBV6-5 with TRBJ1-1; no reliable D call. Germline CDR1 is MNHEY and CDR2 is SVGAGI. The V and J ends lost 0 bases and 11 bases respectively, with 10 bases between them. The CDR3 covers 12 residues.

As to this clonotype: A much larger clone sits a single nucleotide away, making a read error possible. The CDR3 is CATSRDREREQFF. CDR3 nucleotides: TGTGCCACCAGCAGGGACAGGGAGAGAGAGCAGTTCTTC. The chain uses TRBV15 and TRBJ2-1; 8 bases are shared with TRBD1. This CDR3 is 13 amino acids long. CDR1 and CDR2 from the germline V gene are LNHNV and YYDKDF (reference sequence). Trimming cost V 3 bases and J 10 bases; bases outside gene matches: 5.

The gene calls are TRBV4-1 and TRBJ1-2; tentative D call: TRBD1 (6 bases). The ends were cut back, 1 base at V and 1 base at J, with 13 bases in the middle. Germline CDR1 MGHRA, CDR2 YSYEKL. The CDR3 is 16 residues long. Here the CDR3 DNA reads TGCGCCAGCAGCCAAGGACTCCCCAGGGGTAACTATGGCTACACCTTC. Translation gives CASSQGLPRGNYGYTF.

This clonotype has at least ten counts. The chain joins TRBV7-9 to TRBJ2-1; D gene unclear. This CDR3 has 13 amino acids. The V end lost 1 base, the J end lost 6 bases, and 7 bases lay between the germline ends. Germline V gene lookup returns CDR1 SEHNR and CDR2 FQNEAQ (reference sequence). The chain's CDR3 is CASSLGFLNEQFF. The DNA for the CDR3 is TGTGCCAGCAGCTTAGGGTTTCTCAATGAGCAGTTCTTC.

This clonotype has a handful of counts. The CDR3 DNA reads as TGCAGCGTTGACAGGGGCACAGATACGCAGTATTTT. It specifies CSVDRGTDTQYF. The V gene is TRBV29-1, the J gene TRBJ2-3, with a tentative D call TRBD1 (5 bases). Per the germline V gene, CDR1 is SQVTM and CDR2 is ANQGSEA. Trimming removed 3 bases from V and 1 base from J, with 5 bases in between. The CDR3 runs to 12 residues.

Many counts were recorded for this clonotype. CDR3 coding DNA: TGTGCCAGCAGTTCGCTCGACAGAACGAATGAAAAACTGTTTTTT. It specifies CASSSLDRTNEKLFF. The chain couples TRBV28 to TRBJ1-4, with D perhaps matching TRBD1 (5 bases). There are 15 residues in the CDR3. Germline loops: CDR1 MDHEN, CDR2 SYDVKM. Trimming took 4 bases from V and 5 from J, leaving 14 bases between them.

This chain links TRBV11-3 with TRBJ1-1; 9 nucleotides match TRBD1. The length of the CDR3 is 16 residues. Germline loops: CDR1 SGHNT, CDR2 YENEEA. V trimming: 5 bases; J trimming: 6 bases; junction bases outside the gene matches: 13. CDR3 sequence (DNA): TGTGCCAGCAGCCCCGGGATCGGGACAGGGACTGCTGAAGCTTTCTTT. This sequence encodes CASSPGIGTGTAEAFF.

This clonotype was observed a few times. The chain uses TRBV7-9 and TRBJ1-3; D ambiguous. The CDR3 has 15 residues. Trimming cost V 2 bases and J 0 bases, with 8 bases left between them. The germline V gene has CDR1 SEHNR and CDR2 FQNEAQ (reference sequence). The CDR3 sequence is CASSLSGSSGNTIYF. The CDR3 nucleotides are TGTGCCAGCAGCTTATCGGGAAGCTCTGGAAACACCATATATTTT.

This clonotype has just a few counts. A much larger clone differs by one base, so this may be a read error. CDR3 DNA: TGTGCCAGCGGTTGCGACGTTGCCCCGGACCCAGTTCTCGACCAGCCCCAGCATTTT. It encodes CASGCDVAPDPVLDQPQHF. The chain employs TRBV6-1 and TRBJ1-5; D gene unclear. In germline, CDR1 is MNHNS, CDR2 SASEGT. The CDR3 has 19 amino acids. The ends were cut back, 8 bases at V and 7 bases at J, with 33 bases in the middle.

This clonotype turned up a few times. This chain uses TRBV24-1 with TRBJ2-7; tentative D call: TRBD2 (5 bases). There are 14 residues in the CDR3. Germline CDR1 reads KGHDR; CDR2 reads SFDVKD. Trimming shortened V by 4 bases and J by 3 bases, and 12 bases separated the two germline ends. DNA of the CDR3: TGTGCCACCAGTGACGGGAAGGGAATCTACGAGCAGTACTTC. It specifies CATSDGKGIYEQYF.

This clonotype was recorded many times. The chain employs TRBV7-2 and TRBJ2-7, with 7 bases matching TRBD1. The CDR3 is 14 residues long. After removal of 5 bases from V and 4 bases from J, the junction contained 8 bases not matched to a gene. The germline V gene has CDR1 SGHTA and CDR2 FQGNSA. CDR3: CASSQGTVWYEQYF. CDR3 coding DNA: TGTGCCAGCAGCCAAGGGACAGTGTGGTACGAGCAGTACTTC.